These 9 T cell receptor beta chains were sequenced from one sample in a study of PD-1 blockade in mismatch repair-deficient tumors. Repertoires were generated with immunoSEQ multiplex PCR, while TCRdb's copy carries only in-frame clones and drops some. The sample consists of tens of thousands of clones, roughly 75% of them appearing once. This sample comprised peripheral blood, obtained 4 weeks after starting pembrolizumab. These receptors all stem from an adult with mismatch repair-deficient cancer.

The J gene is TRBJ2-7, the V gene TRBV4-2, with 9 bases identical to TRBD2. The CDR3 is 16 amino acids. CDR1 and CDR2 from the germline V gene are LGHNA and YNFKEQ. Unmatched junction bases numbered 6, after V lost 2 bases and J lost 1 base. The CDR3 loop reads CASSQTIAGASYEQYF. The CDR3 DNA reads as TGTGCCAGCAGCCAAACGATAGCGGGAGCGTCCTACGAGCAGTACTTC.

This chain connects TRBV15 to TRBJ1-5, with 7 bases fitting TRBD1. Germline CDR1 reads LNHNV; CDR2 reads YYDKDF (reference sequence). With V trimmed by 1 base and J by 4 bases, 10 bases remained unmatched. The CDR3 extends over 17 amino acids. This chain's CDR3 is CATSRALDRAKNQPQHF. The CDR3 DNA is TGTGCCACCAGCAGAGCCTTAGACAGGGCAAAAAATCAGCCCCAGCATTTT.

This clone has a handful of counts. J is TRBJ2-2 and V is TRBV9; the D is unclear. The CDR3 sequence is 14 residues long. Germline V gives CDR1 SGDLS, CDR2 YYNGEE. V shed 4 bases and J shed 1 base, with 8 bases lying between them. The CDR3 bases are TGTGCCAGCAGCAAACTAAGGAACACCGGGGAGCTGTTTTTT. Its translation: CASSKLRNTGELFF.

J is TRBJ2-3 and V is TRBV7-8, with D possibly matching TRBD1 (7 bases). With 3 bases removed from V and 8 bases from J, the gap between germline ends came to 15 bases. The V gene's germline CDR1 is SGHVS and CDR2 FQNEAQ. The CDR3 runs to 14 residues. CDR3 sequence (DNA): TGTGCCAGCAGCTTCGGACAGGAGGGCGGTACGCAGTATTTT. Amino acid sequence: CASSFGQEGGTQYF. Together with reference TRBV7-8 and TRBJ2-3, the CDR3 gives the full variable domain: GAGVSQSPRYKVAKRGQDVALRCDPISGHVSLFWYQQALGQGPEFLTYFQNEAQLDKSGLPSDRFFAERPEGSVSTLKIQRTQQEDSAVYLCASSFGQEGGTQYFGPGTRLTVL.

This clone was observed once. The chain links TRBV18 to TRBJ1-5; D ambiguous. Trimming pared 5 bases from V and 7 bases from J, leaving 12 bases between. Germline CDR1 and CDR2: KGHSH and LQKENI. This CDR3 has 13 residues. The CDR3 is CASSITREQPQHF. The CDR3 coding sequence is TGTGCCAGCTCAATTACCCGGGAACAGCCCCAGCATTTT.

This sequence joins TRBV6-5 and TRBJ2-1, with a possible D match to TRBD2 (6 bases). The CDR3 loop spans 11 amino acids. The V and J ends lost 5 bases and 9 bases respectively, with 8 bases between them. Germline V gene data show CDR1 as MNHEY and CDR2 as SVGAGI. CDR3 region: CASSAEGEQFF. The CDR3 nucleotides are TGTGCCAGCAGTGCGGAGGGTGAGCAGTTCTTC.

The chain links TRBV6-1 to TRBJ2-7; D might be TRBD1 (6 bases). Trimming removed 5 bases from V and 2 bases from J, with 16 bases in between. In germline, CDR1 is MNHNS, CDR2 SASEGT. The CDR3 contains 15 residues. Here the CDR3 reads CASSFLGTPTYEQYF. The CDR3 nucleotides read TGTGCCAGCAGTTTCCTAGGGACACCCACCTACGAGCAGTACTTC.

The table lists this clone with a count of one. The chain couples TRBV5-6 to TRBJ2-3; TRBD2 agrees at 7 bases. Germline V gene sequence: CDR1 SGHDT, CDR2 YYEEEE. This CDR3 spans 15 amino acids. V shed 4 bases and J 8 bases; nucleotides not matched to a gene: 13. The CDR3 DNA follows: TGTGCCAGCAGCCTGGGGTACGGGGGGAGCGGTACGCAGTATTTT. Translation gives CASSLGYGGSGTQYF.

V is TRBV27 and J is TRBJ1-2; 9 nucleotides agree with TRBD1. Germline values: CDR1 MNHEY, CDR2 SMNVEV (reference sequence). The CDR3 contains 13 residues. Trimming took 5 bases from V and 6 from J; bases not matched to a gene: 4. CDR3 loop: CASSTGGLNGYTF. CDR3 coding DNA: TGTGCCAGCAGTACAGGGGGCTTAAATGGCTACACCTTC.